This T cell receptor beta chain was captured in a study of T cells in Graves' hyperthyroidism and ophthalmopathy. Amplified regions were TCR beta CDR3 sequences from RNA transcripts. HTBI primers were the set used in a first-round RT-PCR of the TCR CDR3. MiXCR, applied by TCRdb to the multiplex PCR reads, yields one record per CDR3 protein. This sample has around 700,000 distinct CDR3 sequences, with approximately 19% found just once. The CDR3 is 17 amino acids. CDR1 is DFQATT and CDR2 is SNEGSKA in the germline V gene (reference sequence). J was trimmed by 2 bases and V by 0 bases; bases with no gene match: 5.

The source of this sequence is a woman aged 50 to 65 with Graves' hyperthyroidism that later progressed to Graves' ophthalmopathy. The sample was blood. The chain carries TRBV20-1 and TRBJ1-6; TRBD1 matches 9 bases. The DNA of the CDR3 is TGCAGTGCTAGAGATCCGGGACAGGGTGCCTATAATTCACCCCTCCACTTT. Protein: CSARDPGQGAYNSPLHF.